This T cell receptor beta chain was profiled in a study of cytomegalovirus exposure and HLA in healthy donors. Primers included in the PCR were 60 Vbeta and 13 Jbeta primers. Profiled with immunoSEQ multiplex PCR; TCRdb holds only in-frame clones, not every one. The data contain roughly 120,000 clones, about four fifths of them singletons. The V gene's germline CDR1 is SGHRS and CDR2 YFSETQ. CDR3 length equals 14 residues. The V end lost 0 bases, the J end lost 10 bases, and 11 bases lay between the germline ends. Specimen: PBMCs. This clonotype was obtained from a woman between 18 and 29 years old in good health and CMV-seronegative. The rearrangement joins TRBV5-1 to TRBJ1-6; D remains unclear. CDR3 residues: CASSLATDQSPLHF. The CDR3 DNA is TGCGCCAGCAGCTTGGCAACAGATCAGTCACCCCTCCACTTT.